This entry describes one T cell receptor (beta chain). The antigen remains undetermined. PBMCs, at least 6.5 million per sample, were isolated. The data are from a study of blood T cells in healthy people across ages. General observations from the study: Investigators treated diversity estimates from one million T cells as underestimates.

The CDR3 has 13 residues. Per the germline V gene, CDR1 is LGHNA and CDR2 is YSLEER. V gave up 1 base and J gave up 6 bases, with 8 bases separating them. Primers used in a second PCR of roughly 7 to 11 cycles were a sample-barcoded 5' primer and a J-beta primer mix. TCRdb independently ran MiXCR on the 5' RACE reads; one entry per CDR3 protein. The sample holds 650,000 to 900,000 distinct CDR3 sequences, 60% to 80% seen once. The source material was blood. The receptor's source is a man aged 30 to 45 in good health. The V and J genes are TRBV4-3 and TRBJ2-3; no definite D call. CDR3 in DNA: TGCGCCAGCAGCCAAGTTAGACTGGATACGCAGTATTTT. Translation gives CASSQVRLDTQYF.